This T cell receptor (beta chain) emerged from a study of identical twins (dated by TCRdb to the mid-2010s). With regard to the full study: To test whether fetal clonotypes persist, this study deep-sequenced TCR alpha and beta repertoires from monozygotic twins, from unrelated adults of various ages, and from cord blood. Replicate twin experiments were performed at different times using different library preparation protocols to rule out contamination.

This clonotype has a count of ten or more. Which antigen it targets is not known. There are no base qualities to consult, and no much larger clone falls within one base. To prepare the library, 5' RACE was applied. The sequencer listed for this sample is Illumina HiSeq 2000. A universal primer binding site was added through template switching, and the final cDNA carried a unique molecular identifier so that TCR cDNA molecules could be counted accurately. Specific primers in the conserved constant-segment region were used to synthesize first-strand cDNA for the TCR alpha and beta chains. To control for contamination, every cDNA library carried two barcodes: a SMART-Mk sample barcode plus Illumina barcodes. TruSeq adapter sequences, together with Illumina sample barcodes, were added in two successive PCR steps. TCR alpha and beta cDNA libraries were sequenced on the Illumina HiSeq platform with custom primers. Per the original workflow: Raw reads were processed with MiGEC to extract unique molecular identifiers, and MiXCR was used to determine CDR3 positions. Recombination models were inferred per individual with the repgenHMM and IGoR tools using an EM algorithm. Shared clonotypes were analyzed with the tcR package in R, and sharing was normalized by the product of cloneset sizes. Out-of-frame nonproductive sequences were analyzed to study raw recombination free of thymic and clonal selection effects. TCRdb reprocessing: public reads trimmed at Q25 with fastp, clones called with MiXCR, in-frame beta chains kept. Each entry merges the rows of one CDR3 protein and shows their most common DNA and genes. The V and J calls were not made by the authors but by TCRdb's processing. The sample contains approximately 600,000 distinct CDR3 sequences, approximately 9.6% of them found a single time. Clones ranked in the top ten supply 2.5% to 3.5% of the sample.

All donors were healthy Caucasians. The twin cohort consisted of three pairs of female monozygotic twins, all aged about 18 to 29 years. RNA for TCR libraries was isolated from peripheral blood mononuclear cells. What the research found in general, with its limitations: The excess sharing between twins in beta out-of-frame sequences was weaker because fewer shared sequences reduced the signal-to-noise ratio. Out-of-frame TCR alpha sequences shared between twins showed an excess of low generation-probability sequences compared with coincidental sharing between unrelated individuals. Abundant cord blood beta clonotypes carried fewer insertions; young adult naive repertoires showed a weaker similar trend, while memory repertoires showed none. Invariant T cells such as MAIT and iNKT could partly confound zero-insertion analyses, though diverse VJ usage argued against this for most clonotypes. Out-of-frame TCR alpha sharing in monozygotic twins was systematically underestimated by recombination models, whereas sharing between unrelated individuals was in agreement with the recombination models. Conclusions relied on cross-sectional statistical analysis, since the same donors could not be followed over many years.

In addition, the sample was reused for a study of yellow fever vaccine responses in identical twins. The second study also describes: The authors reported that the T cell response to vaccination in identical twins appeared partly convergent and partly personalized. Focusing on identical twins, the study followed the T cell clones that responded to the vaccine, and did so with precision.

Material: PBMCs. The receptor was derived from a woman aged 18-30 years in good health.

The DNA sequence is given as TGTGCCAGCAGTTTAGGAGCGTGGGGGTTTTTTAAGGGTCCCCGCGGGTCAGTGAACACTGAAGCTTTCTTT. Its protein reads: CASSLGAWGFFKGPRGSVNTEAFF. Recombination linked TRBV12-3 or TRBV12-4 to TRBJ1-1; possibly the D gene is TRBD1, per 5 matching bases. Relative to germline, V is 1 base shorter and J is 0 bases shorter, with 36 bases between their ends. The cysteine opens and the phenylalanine closes a CDR3 of 24 amino acids. The kept DNA is CDR3 alone, 72 bases in frame from the first base.